This T cell receptor (beta chain) was profiled in a study of T cells after yellow fever vaccination. Study-level results: The secondary T-cell response peaked on day 5, not day 15, but was weaker. Reappearing after the booster were most of the clones from primary vaccination (almost 97% CD4, approximately 88% CD8).

TCRdb analysed the 5' RACE reads with MiXCR anew, one entry per CDR3 protein. Of over 250,000 distinct CDR3 sequences listed, roughly 5.6% are singletons. In germline, CDR1 is MNHNY, CDR2 SVGAGI (reference sequence). This CDR3 region has 10 residues. V lost 6 bases and J 8 bases, leaving 7 bases between the germline ends. With respect to this clonotype: Its target is unknown.

This sample comprised CD4+ T cells sorted from PBMCs, obtained on the day of the yellow fever booster vaccination. This sequence originates from a man between 18 and 35 years old who received the YFV17D yellow fever vaccine. This chain connects TRBV6-6 to TRBJ1-1; tentatively, D is TRBD1 (5 bases). CDR3 residues: CASRTEEAFF. The CDR3 bases are TGTGCCAGCAGGACAGAAGAAGCTTTCTTT.